Below, one T cell receptor (beta chain) is given with its context. Antigen specificity is unknown. The source of the sample is a study of persistence of HIV-infected CD4 T cells. The libraries were made with immunoSEQ version 4 in survey mode. Profiling relied on immunoSEQ multiplex PCR, and the TCRdb table lists in-frame clones only, not all of them. The profile shows fewer than 40,000 clones, roughly 80% of them singletons. Cells were stimulated with CMV-infected fibroblast lysates at 8 to 10 ug/mL. Memory cells lacking CD40L and CD69 with high CD45RO were sorted. The CDR3 totals 15 residues. With V trimmed by 2 bases and J by 1 base, 1 base remained unmatched. The germline V gene encodes CDR1 ENHRY and CDR2 SYGVKD.

This specimen consisted of CD4+ T cells sorted from PBMCs after approximately 18-hour stimulation, obtained from a patient who received antiretroviral therapy. The rearrangement uses TRBV10-3 and TRBJ2-3; TRBD1 agrees at 9 bases. The sequence was collected from an adult man with HIV who was CMV-seropositive. CDR3 DNA: TGTGCCATCAGTGAGAACAGGGGGCGCACAGATACGCAGTATTTT. Translated, it gives CAISENRGRTDTQYF.